The 29 T cell receptor beta chains below all came from one sample that was sequenced in a study of blood T cell repertoires in COVID-19. Clones were read by immunoSEQ multiplex PCR, and TCRdb kept only the in-frame ones, dropping some. The sample gives fewer than 150,000 clones, around 78% of which show up once; about 2.3% is in the top ten. Sequenced material: peripheral blood. The receptors originated from a man in his sixties or seventies with acute or convalescent COVID-19.

The chain is built from TRBV5-1 and TRBJ1-6; D gene uncertain. V lost 4 bases, J lost 10 bases, and 18 bases lay in between. The CDR3 has 15 amino acids. The germline V gene has CDR1 SGHRS and CDR2 YFSETQ. In DNA form, the CDR3 reads TGCGCCAGCAGCCCGGAGGGATTAACCGTGTCACCCCTCCACTTT. The encoded protein is CASSPEGLTVSPLHF.

The chain uses TRBV7-2 and TRBJ2-5; D is perhaps TRBD1 (5 bases). Trimming removed 5 bases at V and 4 bases at J, with 14 bases between. The CDR3 spans 14 residues. Germline V gene sequence: CDR1 SGHTA, CDR2 FQGNSA. The CDR3 protein is CASSPSRAAETQYF. The CDR3 nucleotides read TGTGCCAGCAGCCCATCCAGGGCGGCAGAGACCCAGTACTTC.

The chain has TRBV30 and TRBJ2-2, with D perhaps TRBD1 (6 bases). V was cut by 8 bases and J by 8 bases, with 15 bases left in between. The CDR3 loop spans 12 amino acids. Germline V gene lookup returns CDR1 GTSNPN and CDR2 SVGIG (reference sequence). The CDR3 protein is CAAPGGPGELFF. The CDR3 nucleotides read TGTGCCGCACCTGGGGGCCCGGGGGAGCTGTTTTTT.

This chain links TRBV7-2 with TRBJ2-1; 10 bases map to TRBD2. The ends lost 5 bases at V and 3 bases at J; junction bases unmatched: 4. The V gene's germline CDR1 is SGHTA and CDR2 FQGNSA. This CDR3 spans 15 amino acids. The CDR3 DNA follows: TGTGCCAGCAGCCAAAGCGGGGGGGTCTACAATGAGCAGTTCTTC. It encodes CASSQSGGVYNEQFF.

CDR3: CASSLTGQTSSGYTF. Written as DNA, the CDR3 is TGTGCCAGCAGTCTGACAGGTCAGACGAGTAGTGGCTACACCTTC. This rearrangement joins TRBV27 to TRBJ1-2; maybe TRBD1 (6 bases). V was clipped by 5 bases and J by 7 bases, with 20 bases between them. The CDR3 has 15 amino acids. The germline gives CDR1 MNHEY, CDR2 SMNVEV (reference sequence).

The chain carries TRBV6-5 and TRBJ1-1; 11 bases align to TRBD1. J gave up 5 bases and V 6 bases, and 5 bases lay outside the gene matches. Per the germline V gene, CDR1 is MNHEY and CDR2 is SVGAGI. The CDR3 is made up of 14 amino acids. DNA of the CDR3: TGTGCCAGCAGCCGGACAGGGGGCGGGACTGAAGCTTTCTTT. Its protein is CASSRTGGGTEAFF.

The V call is TRBV3-1 (or the pseudogene TRBV3-2), the J call TRBJ1-5; tentatively, D is TRBD1 (5 bases). The CDR3 runs 15 residues. Trimming took 0 bases from V and 4 from J, leaving 10 bases between them. Germline lookup yields CDR1 LGHDT and CDR2 YNNKEL (reference sequence). Here the CDR3 DNA reads TGTGCCAGCAGCCAAGATGGGGCCTCGAATCAGCCCCAGCATTTT. It specifies CASSQDGASNQPQHF.

The V call is TRBV4-1, the J call TRBJ2-3; 16 nucleotides align to TRBD2. The CDR3 length is 19 residues. Germline loops: CDR1 MGHRA, CDR2 YSYEKL. V lost 1 base and J lost 2; bases outside the gene matches: 6. Here the CDR3 DNA reads TGCGCCAGCAGCCAAGGCCCCGGGACTAGCGGGGGGGCCACAGATACGCAGTATTTT. Translated: CASSQGPGTSGGATDTQYF.

The chain links TRBV9 to TRBJ1-2, with 7 bases that match TRBD1. Germline CDR1 SGDLS, CDR2 YYNGEE. J was trimmed by 0 bases and V by 4 bases; bases with no gene match: 12. CDR3 length: 17 residues. CDR3 DNA: TGTGCCAGCAGCCCAACAACCGGGACAGAAGCTAACTATGGCTACACCTTC. Protein sequence: CASSPTTGTEANYGYTF.

CDR3 coding DNA: TGTGCCAGCAGCTTAAAGGGGGTAGGAGCACTGGAGACCCAGTACTTC. This translates into CASSLKGVGALETQYF. The chain has TRBV7-3 and TRBJ2-5, with D tentatively TRBD1 (6 bases). The germline V gene encodes CDR1 SGHTA and CDR2 FQGTGA. V lost 1 base to trimming and J lost 5 bases, with 17 bases between them. The CDR3 is made up of 16 amino acids. The full variable domain, completed using reference TRBV7-3 and TRBJ2-5, is GAGVSQTPSNKVTEKGKYVELRCDPISGHTALYWYRQSLGQGPEFLIYFQGTGAADDSGLPNDRFFAVRPEGSVSTLKIQRTERGDSAVYLCASSLKGVGALETQYFGPGTRLLVL.

This clone turned up a few times. V gene TRBV25-1 combines with J gene TRBJ1-1, with a tentative D call TRBD1 (6 bases). This CDR3 region has 13 residues. V was clipped by 4 bases and J by 0 bases, with 6 bases between them. Germline values: CDR1 MGHDK, CDR2 SYGVNS. The CDR3 region is CASSGQVNTEAFF. The CDR3 DNA follows: TGTGCCAGCAGTGGACAGGTGAACACTGAAGCTTTCTTT.

This clone has just one count. V is TRBV4-1 and J is TRBJ1-3; TRBD1 is a possible D gene (5 bases). The CDR3 is made up of 17 amino acids. Germline V gene data show CDR1 as MGHRA and CDR2 as YSYEKL. V lost 3 bases, J lost 2 bases, and 17 bases lay in between. CDR3 region: CASSQGSPGQTGNTIYF. The DNA of the CDR3 is TGCGCCAGCAGCCAGGGTTCTCCAGGACAAACTGGAAACACCATATATTTT.

This clone appeared a single time. The chain links TRBV7-2 to TRBJ2-7; 8 bases are shared with TRBD1. V lost 4 bases to trimming and J lost 1 base; unmatched junction nucleotides: 6. This CDR3 region has 15 residues. The germline gives CDR1 SGHTA, CDR2 FQGNSA. The CDR3 DNA follows: TGTGCCAGCAGCTCCGACAGGGGAGCTTCCTACGAGCAGTACTTC. As protein: CASSSDRGASYEQYF. The whole variable domain, remainder taken from reference TRBV7-2 and TRBJ2-7, is GAGVSQSPSNKVTEKGKDVELRCDPISGHTALYWYRQSLGQGLEFLIYFQGNSAPDKSGLPSDRFSAERTGGSVSTLTIQRTQQEDSAVYLCASSSDRGASYEQYFGPGTRLTVT.

The rearrangement uses TRBV30 and TRBJ2-5; 11 bases align to TRBD2. Germline CDR1 is GTSNPN and CDR2 is SVGIG (reference sequence). The length of the CDR3 is 15 residues. With 2 bases clipped from V and 2 bases from J, the junction kept 4 bases outside the gene matches. CDR3 sequence: CAWSWSSGGQETQYF. The CDR3 region has the DNA TGTGCCTGGAGTTGGTCTAGCGGGGGGCAAGAGACCCAGTACTTC.

The chain is built from TRBV5-1 and TRBJ2-1, with D possibly matching TRBD2 (5 bases). The CDR3 is 14 residues long. Germline CDR1 SGHRS, CDR2 YFSETQ. V lost 1 base and J lost 9, with 14 bases in between. The CDR3 DNA reads as TGCGCCAGCAGCTTGTCCATCCCGAGCGGTGAGCAGTTCTTC. Residues: CASSLSIPSGEQFF. Based on the CDR3 plus reference TRBV5-1 and TRBJ2-1, the full variable domain is KAGVTQTPRYLIKTRGQQVTLSCSPISGHRSVSWYQQTPGQGLQFLFEYFSETQRNKGNFPGRFSGRQFSNSRSEMNVSTLELGDSALYLCASSLSIPSGEQFFGPGTRLTVL.

V and J are TRBV6-5 and TRBJ1-2, with 8 bases fitting TRBD1. CDR1 and CDR2 (germline): MNHEY, SVGAGI. Trimming at V came to 5 bases and at J to 5 bases, leaving 7 bases not matched to a gene. The CDR3 sequence is 14 residues long. In nucleotides, the CDR3 is TGTGCCAGCAGTCGACAGGGGAAGAGATATGGCTACACCTTC. Protein product: CASSRQGKRYGYTF.

The chain recombines TRBV7-9 with TRBJ2-2, with D possibly being TRBD1 (5 bases). V was trimmed by 4 bases and J by 6 bases, leaving 12 bases between them. Germline CDR1 SEHNR, CDR2 FQNEAQ (reference sequence). The CDR3 is made up of 14 amino acids. The CDR3 DNA reads TGTGCCAGCAGCTCGGCAGGGCGCCCCGGGGAGCTGTTTTTT. It translates to CASSSAGRPGELFF.

The V gene is TRBV4-3, the J gene TRBJ2-1; 9 bases align to TRBD1. V lost 3 bases to trimming and J lost 0 bases; unmatched junction nucleotides: 3. From germline, CDR1 is LGHNA and CDR2 YSLEER. The CDR3 spans 16 residues. As DNA, the CDR3 is TGCGCCAGCAGCCAGTTGGGACAGGGCTCCTACAATGAGCAGTTCTTC. This codes for CASSQLGQGSYNEQFF.

The sample holds a few counts of this clone. For the CDR3, the DNA is TGTGCCAGTAGTTCCTCTGCGGGGGAAAAACTGTTTTTT. As protein: CASSSSAGEKLFF. V is TRBV19 and J is TRBJ1-4; D gene unclear. This CDR3 region has 13 residues. Trimming cost V 5 bases and J 8 bases, with 12 bases left between them. Germline V gene sequence: CDR1 LNHDA, CDR2 SQIVND (reference sequence).

The V gene is TRBV5-6, the J gene TRBJ1-2, with 8 bases identical to TRBD1. This CDR3 has 15 amino acids. Looked up from germline, CDR1 is SGHDT and CDR2 is YYEEEE. The junction had 10 bases not matched to a gene; V was cut back by 4 bases and J by 5 bases. DNA for the CDR3: TGTGCCAGCAGCGTAGATCGGACAGGGTGGTATGGCTACACCTTC. It codes for CASSVDRTGWYGYTF.

J is TRBJ1-5 and V is TRBV12-5; D may be TRBD1 (6 bases). The V gene's germline CDR1 is LGHNT and CDR2 FRNRAP. Trimming pared 3 bases from V and 2 bases from J, leaving 8 bases between. CDR3 size: 14 residues. The CDR3 protein is CASGLGGRNQPQHF. CDR3 coding DNA: TGTGCTAGTGGTTTAGGGGGTCGCAATCAGCCCCAGCATTTT.

DNA of the CDR3: TGTGCCAGCAGTTACGGGCAGATCTATGGCTACACCTTC. Translated, it gives CASSYGQIYGYTF. The chain combines TRBV6-2 or TRBV6-3 with TRBJ1-2; D ambiguous. The CDR3 consists of 13 residues. Germline V lookup: CDR1 MNHEY, CDR2 SVGEGT. Trimming stripped 2 bases from V and 4 bases from J, with 8 bases between.

The rearrangement links TRBV9 to TRBJ2-5; D gene ambiguous. CDR1 and CDR2 from the germline V gene are SGDLS and YYNGEE. CDR3 length equals 14 residues. V gave up 0 bases and J gave up 1 base, with 7 bases separating them. CDR3 nucleotide sequence: TGTGCCAGCAGCGTAGGCTCAGTCCAAGAGACCCAGTACTTC. It specifies CASSVGSVQETQYF.

The rearrangement links TRBV25-1 to TRBJ1-1, with 9 bases matching TRBD1. Germline CDR1 MGHDK, CDR2 SYGVNS. Trimming removed 3 bases from V and 6 bases from J; junction bases left unmatched: 11. The CDR3 is made up of 16 amino acids. The CDR3 reads CASSDPRQGDVAEAFF. The CDR3 coding sequence is TGTGCCAGCAGTGACCCGAGACAGGGGGACGTGGCTGAAGCTTTCTTT.

This clone was observed once. The gene calls are TRBV4-3 and TRBJ2-7; D gene unclear. Germline CDR1 LGHNA, CDR2 YSLEER. The CDR3 extends over 14 amino acids. V was clipped by 0 bases and J by 6 bases, with 12 bases between them. CDR3 DNA sequence: TGCGCCAGCAGCCAAGAAATGGCAGGCCGCGAGCAGTACTTC. As protein: CASSQEMAGREQYF.

This chain connects TRBV5-5 to TRBJ2-7; the D gene is possibly TRBD1 (5 bases). The V and J ends lost 2 bases and 3 bases respectively, with 18 bases between them. This CDR3 region has 16 residues. Germline-derived CDR1 and CDR2 are SGHKS and YYEKEE (reference sequence). CDR3 amino acids: CASSFSLGDRGYEQYF. The CDR3 nucleotides are TGTGCCAGCAGCTTTTCGCTTGGGGATAGGGGCTACGAGCAGTACTTC. Supplemented by reference TRBV5-5 and TRBJ2-7, the full variable domain reads DAGVTQSPTHLIKTRGQQVTLRCSPISGHKSVSWYQQVLGQGPQFIFQYYEKEERGRGNFPDRFSARQFPNYSSELNVNALLLGDSALYLCASSFSLGDRGYEQYFGPGTRLTVT.

This chain uses TRBV28 with TRBJ1-3, with 11 positions matching TRBD1. CDR1 MDHEN and CDR2 SYDVKM come from the germline V gene. J lost 4 bases, V lost 9 bases, and 14 bases had no gene match. The CDR3 is 17 residues long. The chain's CDR3 is CASIEGTGGRKGNTIYF. The CDR3, as DNA: TGTGCCAGTATTGAAGGGACAGGGGGTCGGAAGGGAAACACCATATATTTT.

The chain employs TRBV5-6 and TRBJ1-2; 9 bases agree with TRBD1. This CDR3 spans 13 amino acids. CDR1 is SGHDT and CDR2 is YYEEEE in the germline V gene. V was clipped by 0 bases and J by 6 bases; unmatched bases: 0. CDR3 nucleotide sequence: TGTGCCAGCAGCTTGGACAGGGGGCATGGCTACACCTTC. The encoded protein is CASSLDRGHGYTF.

The CDR3 loop is CASSQDGGGGASGELFF. For the CDR3, the DNA is TGTGCCAGCAGCCAAGACGGTGGCGGGGGGGCGAGCGGGGAGCTGTTTTTT. This rearrangement joins TRBV4-2 to TRBJ2-2; 9 bases map to TRBD2. After removal of 0 bases from V and 7 bases from J, the junction contained 9 bases not matched to a gene. The CDR3 spans 17 residues. The germline gives CDR1 LGHNA, CDR2 YNFKEQ.